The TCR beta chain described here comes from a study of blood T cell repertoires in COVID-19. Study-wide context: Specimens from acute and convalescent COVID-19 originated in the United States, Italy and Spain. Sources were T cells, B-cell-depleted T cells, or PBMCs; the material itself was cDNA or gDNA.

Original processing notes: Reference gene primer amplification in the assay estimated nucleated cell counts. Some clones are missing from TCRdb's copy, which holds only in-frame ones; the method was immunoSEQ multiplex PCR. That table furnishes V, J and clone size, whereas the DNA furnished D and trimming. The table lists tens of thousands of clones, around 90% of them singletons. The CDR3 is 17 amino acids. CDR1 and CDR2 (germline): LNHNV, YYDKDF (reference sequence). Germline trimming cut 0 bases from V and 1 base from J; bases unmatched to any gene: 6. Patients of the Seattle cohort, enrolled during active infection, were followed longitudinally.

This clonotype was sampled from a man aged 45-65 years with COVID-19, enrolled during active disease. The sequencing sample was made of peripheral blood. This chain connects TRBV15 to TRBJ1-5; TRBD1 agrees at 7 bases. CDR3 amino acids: CATSREVAGGSNQPQHF. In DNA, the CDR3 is TGTGCCACCAGCAGAGAAGTGGCAGGGGGGAGCAATCAGCCCCAGCATTTT.